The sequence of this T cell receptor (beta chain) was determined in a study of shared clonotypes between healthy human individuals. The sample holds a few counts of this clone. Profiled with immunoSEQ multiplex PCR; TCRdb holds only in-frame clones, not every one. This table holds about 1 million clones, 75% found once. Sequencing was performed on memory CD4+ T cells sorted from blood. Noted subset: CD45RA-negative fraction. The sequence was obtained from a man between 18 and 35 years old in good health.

The CDR3 sequence is CASSSGTSGGSEFF. The CDR3 nucleotides read TGTGCCAGCAGCTCTGGGACTAGCGGGGGATCAGAGTTCTTC. The V and J genes are TRBV11-3 and TRBJ2-1, with 14 bases identical to TRBD2. The V segment lost 4 bases and the J segment 14 bases; nucleotides outside the gene matches: 7. The germline V gene encodes CDR1 SGHNT and CDR2 YENEEA. This CDR3 is 14 amino acids long. The variable domain in full, with the rest retrieved from reference TRBV11-3 and TRBJ2-1, is EAGVVQSPRYKIIEKKQPVAFWCNPISGHNTLYWYLQNLGQGPELLIRYENEEAVDDSQLPKDRFSAERLKGVDSTLKIQPAELGDSAVYLCASSSGTSGGSEFFGPGTRLTVL.